These 27 T cell receptor beta chains came from one sample sequenced in a study of CXCR3 chemokines and chemotherapy response in bladder cancer. Each CDR3 protein gets one entry after TCRdb re-called the PCR reads with MiXCR. The table shows 8,000 or so distinct CDR3 sequences, with around 13% occurring only once. Sampling was performed from a patient whose treatment included neoadjuvant chemotherapy. These receptors originate from a human donor with bladder cancer that responded to neoadjuvant chemotherapy.

This clonotype showed up many times. J is TRBJ2-5 and V is TRBV6-6; 11 bases align to TRBD2. The CDR3 runs 16 residues. Germline V gene lookup returns CDR1 MNHNY and CDR2 SVGAGI (reference sequence). V was pared by 2 bases and J by 5 bases, with 7 bases of the junction left unmatched. The CDR3 DNA follows: TGTGCCAGCAGTTACGGCCTAGCGGGGGGTGAGGAGACCCAGTACTTC. Its protein product is CASSYGLAGGEETQYF.

Many counts were recorded for this clonotype. The rearrangement links TRBV16 to TRBJ2-7, with D hard to call. V shed 5 bases and J shed 5 bases, with 7 bases lying between them. Germline CDR1 KGHSY, CDR2 FQNENV. This CDR3 spans 11 amino acids. The CDR3 protein is CASSTRDEQYF. Here the CDR3 DNA reads TGTGCCAGCAGCACTCGAGACGAGCAGTACTTC.

In this sample, this clonotype is medium-sized. The chain uses TRBV6-1 and TRBJ1-1, with 7 bases matching TRBD1. CDR3 length: 14 amino acids. The germline gives CDR1 MNHNS, CDR2 SASEGT. V lost 5 bases to trimming and J lost 5 bases; unmatched junction nucleotides: 8. The CDR3 is CASSLHTGETEAFF. DNA for the CDR3: TGTGCCAGCAGTTTGCATACAGGGGAGACTGAAGCTTTCTTT.

This clonotype was seen repeatedly, ten times or more. The V and J genes are TRBV6-5 and TRBJ2-1, with 10 nucleotides matching TRBD2. This CDR3 has 16 residues. Germline trimming cut 5 bases from V and 4 bases from J; bases unmatched to any gene: 8. From germline, CDR1 is MNHEY and CDR2 SVGAGI. For the CDR3, the DNA is TGTGCCAGCAGTGACCGATTAGCGGGGGGATACAATGAGCAGTTCTTC. Protein: CASSDRLAGGYNEQFF.

A remark on this clonotype: A much larger clone is a single base away; this may be a read error. The V call is TRBV7-9, the J call TRBJ1-1, with 10 bases fitting TRBD1. Per germline, CDR1 SEHNR and CDR2 FQNEAQ (reference sequence). The CDR3 extends over 17 amino acids. The CDR3 bases are TGTGCCAACAGCTCCCAATTGGGGACAGGGGAGAACACTGAAGCTTTCTTT. Translating it yields CANSSQLGTGENTEAFF.

At least ten counts were recorded for this clonotype. The chain carries TRBV5-6 and TRBJ1-6, with D possibly TRBD1 on 6 matching bases. This CDR3 contains 15 residues. Trimming shortened V by 4 bases and J by 6 bases, and 14 bases separated the two germline ends. Germline-derived CDR1 and CDR2 are SGHDT and YYEEEE. The CDR3 sequence is CASSPGHSGNSPLHF. CDR3 coding DNA: TGTGCCAGCAGCCCGGGACATTCCGGTAATTCACCCCTCCACTTT.

The table lists this clonotype with many counts. This chain links TRBV19 with TRBJ2-7; 8 bases are shared with TRBD1. Looked up from germline, CDR1 is LNHDA and CDR2 is SQIVND (reference sequence). CDR3 length: 16 amino acids. V gave up 4 bases and J gave up 4 bases; unmatched junction bases: 12. CDR3: CASSRSSGGAGYEQYF. CDR3 nucleotides: TGTGCCAGTAGTAGATCCTCAGGGGGCGCGGGTTACGAGCAGTACTTC.

This clonotype was seen repeatedly, ten times or more. The chain has TRBV24-1 and TRBJ2-3; D might be TRBD1 or TRBD2, each matching 7 bases. The CDR3 sequence is 12 residues long. Germline V gene data show CDR1 as KGHDR and CDR2 as SFDVKD. The germline V and J ends were trimmed by 10 bases and 3 bases, with 10 bases remaining between them. In DNA form, the CDR3 reads TGTGCCACGCAGGGGGGGACAGATACGCAGTATTTT. This translates into CATQGGTDTQYF.

In this sample, this clonotype turned up a few times. The rearrangement links TRBV12-3 or TRBV12-4 to TRBJ1-4; 7 bases align to TRBD1. The CDR3 loop spans 15 amino acids. Germline trimming cut 3 bases from V and 3 bases from J; bases unmatched to any gene: 4. For the CDR3, the DNA is TGTGCCAGCAGTTTTCGCGACAGGGCTAATGAAAAACTGTTTTTT. Translating it yields CASSFRDRANEKLFF.

This chain uses TRBV30 with TRBJ2-1, with TRBD1 matching 12 bases. The CDR3 has 15 residues. CDR1 GTSNPN and CDR2 SVGIG come from the germline V gene (reference sequence). J lost 14 bases, V lost 3 bases, and 14 bases had no gene match. In DNA form, the CDR3 reads TGTGCCTGGAGCGTTGGGACAGGGGGCCCCCTCGCTGAGTTCTTC. The encoded protein is CAWSVGTGGPLAEFF.

This clonotype came up many times. The J gene is TRBJ2-6, the V gene TRBV18, with D tentatively TRBD1 (5 bases). From germline, CDR1 is KGHSH and CDR2 LQKENI. This CDR3 region has 15 residues. Between the trimmed V and J ends, which lost 2 bases and 1 base, there was a span of 6 bases. CDR3 nucleotide sequence: TGTGCCAGCTCACCAGGGGCGTCTGGGGCCAACGTCCTGACTTTC. Residues: CASSPGASGANVLTF. Variable domain in full (rest from reference TRBV18 and TRBJ2-6): NAGVMQNPRHLVRRRGQEARLRCSPMKGHSHVYWYRQLPEEGLKFMVYLQKENIIDESGMPKERFSAEFPKEGPSILRIQQVVRGDSAAYFCASSPGASGANVLTFGAGSRLTVL.

This clonotype is medium-sized within its sample. This chain uses TRBV6-5 with TRBJ2-1, with D unresolved. Germline values: CDR1 MNHEY, CDR2 SVGAGI. The V end lost 0 bases, the J end lost 3 bases, and 6 bases lay between the germline ends. The CDR3 contains 14 residues. This CDR3 is CASSYSAGYNEQFF. DNA for the CDR3: TGTGCCAGCAGTTACTCGGCCGGCTACAATGAGCAGTTCTTC.

This clonotype is labeled medium-sized. V usage is TRBV7-2 and J usage is TRBJ1-1, with a possible D match to TRBD1 (6 bases). This CDR3 has 16 amino acids. Between the trimmed V and J ends, which lost 5 bases and 1 base, there was a span of 17 bases. The germline V gene encodes CDR1 SGHTA and CDR2 FQGNSA. CDR3 residues: CASSTHRTARNTEAFF. The CDR3 bases are TGTGCCAGCAGCACCCACAGGACAGCTCGGAACACTGAAGCTTTCTTT.

This clonotype was seen repeatedly, ten times or more. The J gene is TRBJ1-3, the V gene TRBV6-1, with D possibly TRBD1 on 5 matching bases. The germline V gene encodes CDR1 MNHNS and CDR2 SASEGT. The CDR3 covers 16 residues. V was cut by 4 bases and J by 3 bases, with 16 bases left in between. The CDR3 sequence is CASSASWGGDGNTIYF. CDR3 DNA sequence: TGTGCCAGCAGTGCTTCTTGGGGGGGAGATGGAAACACCATATATTTT.

In its sample, this clonotype was seen many times. The CDR3 DNA reads TGTGCCAGCAGTTACCGGCAGTGGGAATCGGGGTACTTC. This translates into CASSYRQWESGYF. The gene calls are TRBV6-5 and TRBJ2-7; D gene ambiguous. Germline V gives CDR1 MNHEY, CDR2 SVGAGI. CDR3 length: 13 residues. V was cut by 2 bases and J by 12 bases, with 17 bases left in between.

This clonotype appeared many times. This chain connects TRBV18 to TRBJ2-2; possible D gene TRBD2, 5 bases. Between the trimmed V and J ends, which lost 6 bases and 6 bases, there was a span of 14 bases. In germline, CDR1 is KGHSH, CDR2 LQKENI. The length of the CDR3 is 14 residues. CDR3 protein: CASSQSRDAGELFF. CDR3 in DNA: TGTGCCAGCTCCCAGTCGAGGGATGCCGGGGAGCTGTTTTTT. The full variable domain, its missing parts supplied by reference TRBV18 and TRBJ2-2, is NAGVMQNPRHLVRRRGQEARLRCSPMKGHSHVYWYRQLPEEGLKFMVYLQKENIIDESGMPKERFSAEFPKEGPSILRIQQVVRGDSAAYFCASSQSRDAGELFFGEGSRLTVL.

This clonotype is medium-sized by share. The CDR3 sequence: CASSQRRGKNTEAFF. The DNA for the CDR3 is TGTGCCAGCAGTCAAAGGAGAGGGAAGAACACTGAAGCTTTCTTT. J is TRBJ1-1 and V is TRBV6-5; D uncertain. Trimming pared 5 bases from V and 1 base from J, leaving 14 bases between. Per the germline V gene, CDR1 is MNHEY and CDR2 is SVGAGI. The CDR3 is 15 amino acids.

This clonotype was detected many times. The V and J genes are TRBV7-9 and TRBJ1-1; D is uncertain. Trimming left V 5 bases short and J 0 bases short, with 7 bases between. Germline-derived CDR1 and CDR2 are SEHNR and FQNEAQ (reference sequence). The CDR3 has 13 amino acids. The CDR3 DNA reads as TGTGCCAGCAGCGACGGGTTGAACACTGAAGCTTTCTTT. It translates to CASSDGLNTEAFF.

Regarding this clonotype: A far larger clone is off by one base, so a read error is likely. This chain joins TRBV6-6 and TRBJ2-1, with 10 bases that match TRBD2. Germline CDR1 and CDR2: MNHNY and SVGAGI (reference sequence). CDR3 length equals 18 residues. DNA for the CDR3: TGTGCCAGTGGTCGACTAGCGGGTAGAATGGGGTCCTACAGTGAGCAGTTCTTC. This sequence encodes CASGRLAGRMGSYSEQFF.

This clonotype has at least ten counts. This chain uses TRBV6-5 with TRBJ1-6, with TRBD1 matching over 10 bases. Trimming at V came to 7 bases and at J to 0 bases, leaving 18 bases not matched to a gene. Germline V gene data show CDR1 as MNHEY and CDR2 as SVGAGI. This CDR3 is built from 21 residues. CDR3 residues: CASTPPRQGAKPSSYNSPLHF. CDR3 sequence (DNA): TGTGCCAGCACGCCACCTAGACAGGGGGCGAAACCTAGCTCCTATAATTCACCCCTCCACTTT.

This clonotype was counted at least ten times. This chain connects TRBV15 to TRBJ1-6, with no clear D. V gave up 0 bases and J gave up 10 bases, with 13 bases separating them. Per the germline V gene, CDR1 is LNHNV and CDR2 is YYDKDF (reference sequence). This CDR3 has 15 residues. The CDR3 nucleotides are TGTGCCACCAGCAGAGATAGGGCACCAGGCTCACCCCTCCACTTT. The encoded protein is CATSRDRAPGSPLHF.

This clonotype showed up many times. The chain joins TRBV6-1 to TRBJ1-6; the match to TRBD1 covers 8 bases. This CDR3 region has 14 residues. The J segment lost 7 bases and the V segment lost 2 bases, leaving 1 base of the junction unmatched. Germline CDR1 and CDR2: MNHNS and SASEGT. CDR3 nucleotides: TGTGCCAGCAGTGAAAGGACAGGGAATTCACCCCTCCACTTT. Translation: CASSERTGNSPLHF.

Judged by abundance, this clonotype is medium-sized. This chain uses TRBV19 with TRBJ2-3, with a weak D call TRBD2 (6 bases). This CDR3 is built from 17 residues. The germline CDR1 and CDR2 sequences are LNHDA and SQIVND (reference sequence). The V end was cut by 0 bases, the J end by 2 bases, with 15 bases between. The CDR3 spells CASSIDHSGVVTDTQYF. The CDR3 DNA follows: TGTGCCAGTAGTATAGACCATTCGGGGGTGGTCACAGATACGCAGTATTTT.

This clonotype showed up many times. The chain uses TRBV30 and TRBJ1-1; D is unclear. V was pared by 2 bases and J by 4 bases, with 11 bases between. This CDR3 has 13 amino acids. Per germline, CDR1 GTSNPN and CDR2 SVGIG (reference sequence). The CDR3 DNA reads TGTGCCTGGAGTCGCGGGGTCAGCACTGAAGCTTTCTTT. Translation gives CAWSRGVSTEAFF.

The chain carries TRBV15 and TRBJ2-3; TRBD2 aligns across 9 bases. V trimming: 1 base; J trimming: 0 bases; junction bases outside the gene matches: 5. The CDR3 sequence is 17 residues long. Germline V lookup: CDR1 LNHNV, CDR2 YYDKDF (reference sequence). This CDR3 is CATSRGVAGVSTDTQYF. In DNA form, the CDR3 reads TGTGCCACCAGCAGAGGGGTAGCGGGGGTCAGCACAGATACGCAGTATTTT.

This clonotype is medium-sized. The chain joins TRBV7-2 to TRBJ1-1, with D unresolved. CDR3 length: 12 amino acids. The germline V gene encodes CDR1 SGHTA and CDR2 FQGNSA. The germline V and J ends were trimmed by 6 bases and 9 bases, with 14 bases remaining between them. CDR3 loop: CASSLTSSQAFF. CDR3 DNA sequence: TGTGCCAGCAGTCTTACATCCTCCCAAGCTTTCTTT.

By proportion, this clonotype is medium-sized. The V and J genes are TRBV10-3 and TRBJ2-1; TRBD2 matches at 11 bases. This CDR3 contains 14 residues. Germline CDR1 and CDR2: ENHRY and SYGVKD. J gave up 9 bases and V 6 bases, and 7 bases lay outside the gene matches. CDR3 coding DNA: TGTGCCATCAGAGTAGCGGGGGGGCTGAGTGAGCAGTTCTTC. This encodes CAIRVAGGLSEQFF.